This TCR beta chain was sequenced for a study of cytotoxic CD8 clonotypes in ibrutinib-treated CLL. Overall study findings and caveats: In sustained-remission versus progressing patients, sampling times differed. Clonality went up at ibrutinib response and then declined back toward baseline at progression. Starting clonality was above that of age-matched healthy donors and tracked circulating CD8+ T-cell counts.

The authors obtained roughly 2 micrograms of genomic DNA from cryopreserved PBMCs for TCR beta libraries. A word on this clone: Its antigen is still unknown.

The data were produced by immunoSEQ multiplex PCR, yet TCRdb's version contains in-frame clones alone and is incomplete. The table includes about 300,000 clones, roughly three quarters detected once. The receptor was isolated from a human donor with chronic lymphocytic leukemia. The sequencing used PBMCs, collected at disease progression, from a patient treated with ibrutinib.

The CDR3 sequence is CAISDPVAGDGTQYF. As DNA, the CDR3 is TGTGCCATCAGTGATCCTGTAGCGGGAGACGGGACCCAGTACTTC. The rearrangement uses TRBV10-3 and TRBJ2-5, with 9 bases identical to TRBD2. This CDR3 is built from 15 residues. Germline trimming cut 3 bases from V and 7 bases from J; bases unmatched to any gene: 9. The germline CDR1 and CDR2 sequences are ENHRY and SYGVKD.